The clone carrying this T cell receptor (beta chain) was counted only a few times. This sample is drawn from a study of cytomegalovirus exposure and HLA in healthy donors. It was with 60 Vbeta and 13 Jbeta primers that the PCR ran. Method: immunoSEQ multiplex PCR; TCRdb's copy keeps in-frame clones and lacks some. Here the sample spans 100,000 to 150,000 clones, approximately 15% being singletons. The CDR3 is 12 residues long. Germline CDR1 is SGHTA and CDR2 is FQGTGA. V was cut by 5 bases and J by 0 bases, with 4 bases left in between. The source is a woman aged 18-29 years in good health and CMV-seronegative. The chain carries TRBV7-3 and TRBJ2-5, with unresolved D. The material sequenced was PBMCs. The CDR3 spells CASSRDQETQYF. In nucleotides, the CDR3 is TGTGCCAGCAGCCGCGACCAAGAGACCCAGTACTTC.